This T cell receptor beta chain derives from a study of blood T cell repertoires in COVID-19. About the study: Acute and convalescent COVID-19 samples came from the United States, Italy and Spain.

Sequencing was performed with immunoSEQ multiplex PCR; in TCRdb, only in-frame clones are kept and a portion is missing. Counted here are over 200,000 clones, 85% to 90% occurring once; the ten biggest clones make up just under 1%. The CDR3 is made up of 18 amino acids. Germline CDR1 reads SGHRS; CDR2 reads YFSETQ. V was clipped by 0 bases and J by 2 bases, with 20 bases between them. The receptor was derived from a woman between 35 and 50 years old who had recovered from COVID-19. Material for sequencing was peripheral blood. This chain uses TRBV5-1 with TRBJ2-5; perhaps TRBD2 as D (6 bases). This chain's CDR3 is CASSLVPGGTAGQETQYF. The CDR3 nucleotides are TGCGCCAGCAGCTTGGTTCCTGGCGGGACCGCCGGGCAAGAGACCCAGTACTTC.